This T cell receptor (beta chain) emerged from a study of CD8 T cells in Susac syndrome. Study-level points and caveats: Total CD8+ repertoires held 15 to 20 Susac-specific public clones, while CD8+ TEMRA repertoires held a few.

All included Susac syndrome patients satisfied recently defined diagnostic criteria for definite or probable disease. The CD8+ and CD4+ T cells were negatively isolated, with the TEMRA cells enriched by FACS. The CDR3 extends over 16 amino acids. Trimming removed 5 bases from V and 1 base from J, with 16 bases in between. The germline V gene encodes CDR1 SEHNR and CDR2 FQNEAQ (reference sequence). Random hexamers were used to reverse transcribe an amount of roughly 0.45 to 1 ug RNA. Amplification of the TCR beta CDR3 was carried out by immunoSEQ multiplex PCR, which spanned a total of 54 Vbeta and 13 Jbeta segments. One entry per CDR3 protein results from TCRdb running MiXCR on the immunoSEQ multiplex PCR reads. The sample includes about 83,000 distinct CDR3 sequences, roughly 96% seen only once; the top ten take more than 0.35%. Turning to this clonotype: Antigen unknown.

The sequencing input was CD8+ T cells from PBMCs. The clonotype was recovered from a human donor with Susac syndrome. The V gene is TRBV7-9, the J gene TRBJ2-3; TRBD2 is a possible D gene (6 bases). CDR3 amino acids: CASSPPRLAGTDTQYF. The DNA of the CDR3 is TGTGCCAGCAGCCCCCCGAGGTTAGCGGGCACAGATACGCAGTATTTT.